This TCR beta chain was documented in a study of cytomegalovirus exposure and HLA in healthy donors. The study, taken as a whole, reports: CMV antigen specificity was confirmed in vitro for a few CMV-associated chains. Sequencing depth across donors, presence/absence analyses assumed, was roughly uniform.

This CDR3 is 13 amino acids long. Looked up from germline, CDR1 is SGHRS and CDR2 is YFSETQ. V lost 2 bases and J lost 8, with 13 bases in between. The PCR made use of 60 Vbeta and 13 Jbeta primers. Assay: immunoSEQ multiplex PCR; the TCRdb copy retains only in-frame clones and omits some. The sample lists 200,000 to 250,000 clones, roughly 79% occurring once. Turning to this clone: As yet, its antigen is unknown.

Sequencing input: PBMCs. The rearrangement links TRBV5-1 to TRBJ1-1, with D possibly matching TRBD1 (5 bases). The receptor's source is a woman aged 40 to 50 in good health and CMV-seronegative. The CDR3 DNA follows: TGCGCCAGCAGCTTTTGGACTAACAGGGAAGCTTTCTTT. This gives the protein CASSFWTNREAFF.